This T cell receptor (beta chain) was retrieved from a study of graft-versus-host responses after intestinal transplantation (dated by TCRdb to the early 2020s). Context from the whole study: Multivisceral, liver-intestinal, or isolated intestinal transplants were received by the recipients. Every recipient was given anti-thymocyte globulin induction, then maintenance tacrolimus and steroids for approximately 3 years. Bulk TCR-beta CDR3 sequencing was used to track graft-versus-host and host-versus-graft alloreactive T cell clones in the graft, circulation and bone marrow after intestinal transplantation. To identify alloreactive clones, pre-transplant mixed lymphocyte reaction products were sequenced and then compared with unstimulated pre-transplant donor and recipient T cells. The cohort enrolled about two dozen intestinal transplant recipients including one retransplant, and 3 patients lacking pretransplant specimens were excluded. A peak of at least 4% donor T cells among recipient peripheral blood mononuclear cells was the definition used for donor T cell macrochimerism. Samples from three later patients were sequenced in-house on an Illumina MiSeq with MiXCR processing rather than by the commercial service.

The meaning of the sample's time point label: cells obtained before transplantation from donor or recipient. CD3+CD4+ and CD3+CD8+ populations were FACS-sorted from unstimulated pre-transplant donor and recipient cells taken from spleen or lymph nodes. Turning to this clone: Which antigen it targets is not known. No much larger clone is present one base from it, and per-base qualities are unavailable.

Beyond this particular receptor, the publication reports: High GvH to HvG T cell clonal ratios were observed in the allografts of patients with donor T cell macrochimerism. Conclusions were limited by the relatively low number and heterogeneity of intestinal transplant patients. GvH clones turned up in recipient bone marrow, with some appearing earlier in ileal mucosa or blood, a pattern consistent with an intestinal mucosal origin. Peak levels of circulating GvH clones were associated with declines in HvG clones early after transplant.

Library prep was done by the immunoSEQ multiplex PCR assay. For most patients, genomic DNA was isolated with the Qiagen DNeasy Blood and Tissue Kit and sent frozen to Adaptive Biotechnologies for TCR sequencing. For most patients, genomic DNA was subjected to high-throughput TCR-beta CDR3 sequencing by Adaptive Biotechnologies. Under the source paper's analysis protocol: TCR sequencing data were retrieved from Adaptive's ImmunoSEQ software for around 19 patients, whereas a few other patients were processed with MiXCR and VDJtools. CD4 versus CD8 sorting errors were corrected by removing sequences found in both subsets at a frequency ratio below 5:1. CDR3 nucleotide sequences shared by donor and recipient were removed because the origin of these sequences could not be assigned. To count as alloreactive, a clone needed at least 2-fold expansion over unstimulated cells and a minimum CFSE-low frequency of 0.002% (template counts) or 0.001% (read counts). A clone was considered mappable if detected in the sequenced pre-transplant spleen, lymph node, or MLR CFSE-low populations of the donor or recipient. The cumulative frequency of alloreactive clones was calculated as a percentage of all sequences, weighted by copy number. TCRdb carries this immuneACCESS record with in-frame sequences only. Its versions omit some clonotypes, under half of them owing to an unresolved V gene in the studies checked, with the rest unexplained. Clonal size and the V and J genes are those of that table, whereas D and trimming came from the DNA. This sample gives under 65,000 clones in total; around 93% of them show up just once. 0.35% to 0.45% of the sample belongs to the ten largest clones.

The CDR3 contains 12 residues, cysteine and phenylalanine counted. This entry keeps only the CDR3 DNA: 36 bases, framed from base 1. Per the germline V gene (reference sequence), LNHDA is the CDR1 and SQIVND is the CDR2. Trimming removed 10 bases from V and 6 bases from J; the gene matches leave 6 bases unexplained. The V and J segments used are TRBV19 and TRBJ1-5; 7 nucleotides in the junction match TRBD1. This receptor was taken from a human donor who was the organ donor for an intestinal transplant. The sequences come from unstimulated CD4+ T cells sorted from spleen or lymph node cells, collected before transplant. The base sequence is TGTGCCACCCGAGGGGGCAGTCAGCCCCAGCATTTT. This gives the protein CATRGGSQPQHF.